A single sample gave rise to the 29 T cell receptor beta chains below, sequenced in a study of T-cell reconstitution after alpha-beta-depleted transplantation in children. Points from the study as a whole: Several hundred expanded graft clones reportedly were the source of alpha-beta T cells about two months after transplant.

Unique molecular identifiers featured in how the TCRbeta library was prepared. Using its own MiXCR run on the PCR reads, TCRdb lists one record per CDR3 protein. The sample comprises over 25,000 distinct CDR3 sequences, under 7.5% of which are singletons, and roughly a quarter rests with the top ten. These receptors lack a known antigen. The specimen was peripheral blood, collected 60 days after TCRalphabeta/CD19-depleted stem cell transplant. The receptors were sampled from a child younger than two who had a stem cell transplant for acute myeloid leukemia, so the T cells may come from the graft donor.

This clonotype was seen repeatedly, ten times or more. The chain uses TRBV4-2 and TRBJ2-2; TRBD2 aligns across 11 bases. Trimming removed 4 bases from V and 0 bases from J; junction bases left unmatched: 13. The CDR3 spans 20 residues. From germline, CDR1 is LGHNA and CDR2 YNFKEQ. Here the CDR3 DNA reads TGTGCCAGCAGCCCGCCCCGGACTAGCGGGTTTAGCGCGAACACCGGGGAGCTGTTTTTT. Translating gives CASSPPRTSGFSANTGELFF.

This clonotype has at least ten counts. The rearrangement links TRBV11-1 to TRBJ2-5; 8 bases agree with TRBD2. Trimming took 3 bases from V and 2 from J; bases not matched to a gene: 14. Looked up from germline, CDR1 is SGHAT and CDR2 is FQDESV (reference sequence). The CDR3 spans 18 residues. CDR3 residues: CASSFPGRVESRQETQYF. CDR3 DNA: TGTGCCAGCAGCTTTCCCGGGAGGGTAGAAAGTAGGCAAGAGACCCAGTACTTC.

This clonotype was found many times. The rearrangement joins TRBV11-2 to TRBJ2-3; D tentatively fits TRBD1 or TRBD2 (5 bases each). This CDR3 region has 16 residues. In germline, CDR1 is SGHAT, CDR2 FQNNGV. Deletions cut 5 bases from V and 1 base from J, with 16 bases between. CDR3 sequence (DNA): TGTGCCAGCAGCCGTCATAGGGGAGCTGGCACAGATACGCAGTATTTT. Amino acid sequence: CASSRHRGAGTDTQYF.

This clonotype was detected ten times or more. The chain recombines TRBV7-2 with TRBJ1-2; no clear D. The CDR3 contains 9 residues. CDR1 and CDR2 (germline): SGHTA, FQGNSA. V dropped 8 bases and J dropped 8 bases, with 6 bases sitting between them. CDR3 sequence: CASGAGYTF. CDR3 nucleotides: TGTGCCAGCGGCGCGGGCTACACCTTC.

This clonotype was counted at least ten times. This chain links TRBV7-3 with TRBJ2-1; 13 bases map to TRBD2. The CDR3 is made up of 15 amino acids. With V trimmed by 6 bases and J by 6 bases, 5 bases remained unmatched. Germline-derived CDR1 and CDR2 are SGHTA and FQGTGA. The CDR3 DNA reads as TGTGCCAGCAGGAAAGGGACTAGCGGGATCAATGAGCAGTTCTTC. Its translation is CASRKGTSGINEQFF.

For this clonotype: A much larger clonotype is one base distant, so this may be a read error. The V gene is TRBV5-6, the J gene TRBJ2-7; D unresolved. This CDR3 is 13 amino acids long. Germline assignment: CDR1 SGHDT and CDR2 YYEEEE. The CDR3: CAISLGPNDEQYF. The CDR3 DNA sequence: TGTGCCATCAGCTTAGGCCCTAACGACGAGCAGTACTTC. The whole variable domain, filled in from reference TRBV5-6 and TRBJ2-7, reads DAGVTQSPTHLIKTRGQQVTLRCSPKSGHDTVSWYQQALGQGPQFIFQYYEEEERQRGNFPDRFSGHQFPNYSSELNVNALLLGDSALYLCAISLGPNDEQYFGPGTRLTVT.

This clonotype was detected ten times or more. The chain's CDR3 is CASSQDRRLPYNEQFF. The CDR3 nucleotides read TGCGCCAGCAGCCAAGATCGAAGACTTCCCTACAATGAGCAGTTCTTC. The gene calls are TRBV4-3 and TRBJ2-1; D gene ambiguous. V was pared by 0 bases and J by 2 bases, with 11 bases between. The CDR3 length is 16 residues. Germline V CDR1 and CDR2: LGHNA, YSLEER.

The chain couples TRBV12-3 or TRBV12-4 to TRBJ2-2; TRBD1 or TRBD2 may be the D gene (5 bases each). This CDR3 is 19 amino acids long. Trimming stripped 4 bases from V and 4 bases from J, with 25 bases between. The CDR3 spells CASSSSRIGHFGGTGELFF. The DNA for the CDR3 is TGTGCCAGCAGTTCATCCCGAATTGGACACTTTGGGGGCACCGGGGAGCTGTTTTTT.

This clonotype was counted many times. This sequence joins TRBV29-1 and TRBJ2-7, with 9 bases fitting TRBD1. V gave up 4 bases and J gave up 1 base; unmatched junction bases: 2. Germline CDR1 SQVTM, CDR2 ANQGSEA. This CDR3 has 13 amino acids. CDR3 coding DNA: TGCAGCGTTGGGGGGACAGGGTCCTACGAGCAGTACTTC. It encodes CSVGGTGSYEQYF.

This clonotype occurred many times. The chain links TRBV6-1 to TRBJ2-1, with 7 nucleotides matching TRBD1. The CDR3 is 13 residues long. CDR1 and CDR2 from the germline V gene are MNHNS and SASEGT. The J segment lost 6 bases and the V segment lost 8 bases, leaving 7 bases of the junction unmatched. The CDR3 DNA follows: TGTGCCAGCGGGAAGACAGGGAGCAATGAGCAGTTCTTC. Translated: CASGKTGSNEQFF.

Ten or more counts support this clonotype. CDR3 DNA sequence: TGTGCCAGCAGCAGCGGTCCCTATAATTCACCCCTCCACTTT. It encodes CASSSGPYNSPLHF. The chain links TRBV7-6 to TRBJ1-6; D is undetermined. The germline CDR1 and CDR2 sequences are SGHVS and FNYEAQ. The ends were cut back, 5 bases at V and 2 bases at J, with 7 bases in the middle. The CDR3 covers 14 residues.

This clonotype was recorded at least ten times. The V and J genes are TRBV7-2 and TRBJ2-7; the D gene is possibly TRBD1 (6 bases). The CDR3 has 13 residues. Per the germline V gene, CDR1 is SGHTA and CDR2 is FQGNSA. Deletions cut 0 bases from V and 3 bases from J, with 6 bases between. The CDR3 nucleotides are TGTGCCAGCAGCTTAGCGGACAGCTACGAGCAGTACTTC. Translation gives CASSLADSYEQYF.

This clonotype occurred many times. CDR3 loop: CASSDRSSGNTIYF. The CDR3 DNA follows: TGCGCCAGCAGCGACAGGAGCTCTGGAAACACCATATATTTT. This chain links TRBV5-1 with TRBJ1-3; TRBD1 might be the D (6 bases). Trimming cost V 4 bases and J 0 bases, with 8 bases left between them. The CDR3 spans 14 residues. The germline CDR1 and CDR2 sequences are SGHRS and YFSETQ.

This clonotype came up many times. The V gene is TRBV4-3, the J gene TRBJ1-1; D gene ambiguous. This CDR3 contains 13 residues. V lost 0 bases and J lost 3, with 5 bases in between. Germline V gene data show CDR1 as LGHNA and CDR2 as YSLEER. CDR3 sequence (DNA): TGCGCCAGCAGCCAAGATAGCTACACTGAAGCTTTCTTT. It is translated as CASSQDSYTEAFF.

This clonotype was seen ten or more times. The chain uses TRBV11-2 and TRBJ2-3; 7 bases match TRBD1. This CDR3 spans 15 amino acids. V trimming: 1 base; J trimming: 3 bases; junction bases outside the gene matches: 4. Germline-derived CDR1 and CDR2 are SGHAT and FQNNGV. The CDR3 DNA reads TGTGCCAGCAGCTTAGGGCTCAGGGGGACAGATACGCAGTATTTT. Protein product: CASSLGLRGTDTQYF.

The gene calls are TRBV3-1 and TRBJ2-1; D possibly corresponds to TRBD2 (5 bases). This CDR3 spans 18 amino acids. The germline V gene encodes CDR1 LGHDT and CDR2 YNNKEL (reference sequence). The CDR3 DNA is TGTACCTTCAGCACCACGACCTTTTGGCGGGCGACATACAATGAGCAGTTCTTC. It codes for CTFSTTTFWRATYNEQFF.

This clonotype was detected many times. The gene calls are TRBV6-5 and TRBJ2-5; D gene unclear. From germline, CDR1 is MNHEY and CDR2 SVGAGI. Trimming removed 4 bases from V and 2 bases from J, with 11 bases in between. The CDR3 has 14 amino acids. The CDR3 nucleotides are TGTGCCAGCAGTTCGACTGGAACTCAAGAGACCCAGTACTTC. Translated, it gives CASSSTGTQETQYF.

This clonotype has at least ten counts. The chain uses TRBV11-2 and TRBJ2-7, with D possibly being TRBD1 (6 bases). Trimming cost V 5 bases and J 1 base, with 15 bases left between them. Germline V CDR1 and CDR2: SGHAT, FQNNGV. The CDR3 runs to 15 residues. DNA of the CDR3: TGTGCCAGCAGCGCGGAACTAACAGGGTCCTACGAGCAGTACTTC. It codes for CASSAELTGSYEQYF.

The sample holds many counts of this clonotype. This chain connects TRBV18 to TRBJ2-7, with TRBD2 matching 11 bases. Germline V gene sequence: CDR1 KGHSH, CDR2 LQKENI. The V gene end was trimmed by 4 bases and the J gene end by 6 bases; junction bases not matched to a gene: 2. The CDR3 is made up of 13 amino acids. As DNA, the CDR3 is TGTGCCAGCTCACGAGGACTAGCGGGCGAGCAGTACTTC. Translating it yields CASSRGLAGEQYF. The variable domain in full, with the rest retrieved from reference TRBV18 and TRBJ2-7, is NAGVMQNPRHLVRRRGQEARLRCSPMKGHSHVYWYRQLPEEGLKFMVYLQKENIIDESGMPKERFSAEFPKEGPSILRIQQVVRGDSAAYFCASSRGLAGEQYFGPGTRLTVT.

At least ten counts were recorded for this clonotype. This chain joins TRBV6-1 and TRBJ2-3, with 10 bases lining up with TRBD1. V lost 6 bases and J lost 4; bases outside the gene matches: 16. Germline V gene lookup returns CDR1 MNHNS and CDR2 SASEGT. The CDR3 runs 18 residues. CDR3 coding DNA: TGTGCCAGCAGCCCTGGGGACAGGGGCACCCCGGCACCAGATACGCAGTATTTT. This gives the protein CASSPGDRGTPAPDTQYF.

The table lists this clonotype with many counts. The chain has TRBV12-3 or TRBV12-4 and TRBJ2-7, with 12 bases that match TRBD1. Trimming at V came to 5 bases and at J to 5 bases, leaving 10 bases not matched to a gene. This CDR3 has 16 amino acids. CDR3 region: CASSGTGGLWLNEQYF. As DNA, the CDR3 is TGTGCCAGCAGTGGGACAGGGGGCCTTTGGTTGAACGAGCAGTACTTC.

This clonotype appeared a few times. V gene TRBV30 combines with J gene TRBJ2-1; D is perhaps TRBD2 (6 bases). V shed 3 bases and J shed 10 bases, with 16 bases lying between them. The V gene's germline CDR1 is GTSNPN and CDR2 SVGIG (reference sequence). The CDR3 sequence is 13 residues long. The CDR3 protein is CAWRSGGVGEQFF. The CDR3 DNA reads TGTGCCTGGAGGTCAGGAGGGGTGGGAGAGCAGTTCTTC. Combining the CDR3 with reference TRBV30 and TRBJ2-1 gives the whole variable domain SQTIHQWPATLVQPVGSPLSLECTVEGTSNPNLYWYRQAAGRGLQLLFYSVGIGQISSEVPQNLSASRPQDRQFILSSKKLLLSDSGFYLCAWRSGGVGEQFFGPGTRLTVL.

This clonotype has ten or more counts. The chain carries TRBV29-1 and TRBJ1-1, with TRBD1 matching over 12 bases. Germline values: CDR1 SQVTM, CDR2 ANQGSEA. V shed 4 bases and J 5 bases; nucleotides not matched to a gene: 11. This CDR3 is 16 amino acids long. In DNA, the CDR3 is TGCAGCGTTGTCCGGGACAGGGGGCCCTTAAGGACTGAAGCTTTCTTT. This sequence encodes CSVVRDRGPLRTEAFF.

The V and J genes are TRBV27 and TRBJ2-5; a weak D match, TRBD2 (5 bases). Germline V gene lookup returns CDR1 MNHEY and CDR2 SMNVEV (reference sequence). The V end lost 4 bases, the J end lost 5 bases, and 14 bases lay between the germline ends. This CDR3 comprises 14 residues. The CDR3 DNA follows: TGTGCCAGCAGTTGGACTCCTAGAGGGGAGACCCAGTACTTC. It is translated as CASSWTPRGETQYF.

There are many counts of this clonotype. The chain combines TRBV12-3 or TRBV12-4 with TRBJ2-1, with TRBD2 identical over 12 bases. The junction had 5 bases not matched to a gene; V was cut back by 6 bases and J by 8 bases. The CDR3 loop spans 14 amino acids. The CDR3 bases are TGTGCCAGCAGCCCGACTAGCGGGAGCGATGAGCAGTTCTTC. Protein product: CASSPTSGSDEQFF.

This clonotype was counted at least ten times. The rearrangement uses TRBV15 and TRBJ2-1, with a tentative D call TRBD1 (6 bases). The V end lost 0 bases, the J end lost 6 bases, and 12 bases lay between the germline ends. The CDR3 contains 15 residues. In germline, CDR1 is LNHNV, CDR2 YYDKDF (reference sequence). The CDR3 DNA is TGTGCCACCAGCAGAGATTTGGGCAGGGGCAATGAGCAGTTCTTC. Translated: CATSRDLGRGNEQFF.

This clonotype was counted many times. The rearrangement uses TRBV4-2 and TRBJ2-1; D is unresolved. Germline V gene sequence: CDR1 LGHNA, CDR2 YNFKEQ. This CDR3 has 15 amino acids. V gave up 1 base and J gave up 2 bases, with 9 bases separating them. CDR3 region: CASSQGFSPYNEQFF. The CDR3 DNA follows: TGTGCCAGCAGCCAAGGGTTTTCCCCCTACAATGAGCAGTTCTTC.

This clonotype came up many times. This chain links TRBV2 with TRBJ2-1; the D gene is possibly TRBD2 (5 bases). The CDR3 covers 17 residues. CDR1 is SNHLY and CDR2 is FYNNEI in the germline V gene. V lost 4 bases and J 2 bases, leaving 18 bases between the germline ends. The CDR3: CASSVEEGGRTYNEQFF. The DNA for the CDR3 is TGTGCCAGCAGTGTTGAGGAAGGAGGAAGGACCTACAATGAGCAGTTCTTC.

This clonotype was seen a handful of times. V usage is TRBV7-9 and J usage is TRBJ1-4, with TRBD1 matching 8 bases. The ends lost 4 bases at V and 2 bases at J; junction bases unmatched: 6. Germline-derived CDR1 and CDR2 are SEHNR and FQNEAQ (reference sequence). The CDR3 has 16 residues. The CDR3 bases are TGTGCCAGCAGCTCCTTACGGACAGGGACTAATGAAAAACTGTTTTTT. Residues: CASSSLRTGTNEKLFF.